This is a list of T cell receptor beta chains from one sample in a study of blood T cell repertoires in COVID-19. Data came from immunoSEQ multiplex PCR; TCRdb stores just in-frame clones and leaves some out. The sample holds tens of thousands of clones, about 89% seen once. Material: peripheral blood. These TCRs come from a human donor in a cohort sampled during active COVID-19. Each CDR3 is given with its conserved first and last residue. D genes are given only for firm matches. Part of the rows lack a size; the others show once, few, many or a class for expanded clones.

size: NA; V: TRBV27; D: NA; J: TRBJ2-3; CDR3: CASSLQGGTDTQYF; DNA: TGTGCCAGCAGTTTACAAGGGGGCACAGATACGCAGTATTTT
size: NA; V: TRBV14; D: NA; J: TRBJ1-3; CDR3: CASRPRLGESGNTIYF; DNA: TGTGCCAGCAGACCAAGGTTAGGGGAATCTGGAAACACCATATATTTT
size: NA; V: TRBV29-1; D: NA; J: TRBJ1-2; CDR3: CSVETISPQGYTF; DNA: TGCAGCGTTGAAACTATATCACCCCAAGGCTACACCTTC
size: NA; V: TRBV5-1; D: NA; J: TRBJ1-2; CDR3: CASSFQATDTNYGYTF; DNA: TGCGCCAGCAGCTTTCAGGCTACGGACACTAACTATGGCTACACCTTC
size: NA; V: TRBV5-1; D: NA; J: TRBJ2-7; CDR3: CASRTQADSYEQYF; DNA: TGCGCCAGCAGAACCCAAGCGGACTCCTACGAGCAGTACTTC
size: once; V: TRBV10-3; D: NA; J: TRBJ1-1; CDR3: CAISETAGGKNTEAFF; DNA: TGTGCCATCAGTGAGACCGCCGGGGGGAAGAACACTGAAGCTTTCTTT
size: NA; V: TRBV11-2; D: TRBD1; J: TRBJ1-1; CDR3: CASSPRDREVSTEAFF; DNA: TGTGCCAGCAGCCCCCGGGACAGGGAGGTGAGCACTGAAGCTTTCTTT
size: NA; V: TRBV9; D: NA; J: TRBJ1-2; CDR3: CASSKRAGGYTF; DNA: TGTGCCAGCAGTAAGAGGGCCGGAGGCTACACCTTC
size: NA; V: TRBV20-1; D: TRBD2; J: TRBJ2-1; CDR3: CSASWGAGGLDEQFF; DNA: TGCAGTGCTAGTTGGGGGGCGGGGGGGCTCGATGAGCAGTTCTTC
size: NA; V: TRBV5-5; D: NA; J: TRBJ1-1; CDR3: CASSLTAYEAFF; DNA: TGTGCCAGCAGCTTGACAGCTTATGAAGCTTTCTTT
size: NA; V: TRBV9; D: TRBD1; J: TRBJ1-2; CDR3: CASSVQQGANYGYTF; DNA: TGTGCCAGCAGCGTTCAACAGGGGGCTAACTATGGCTACACCTTC
size: NA; V: TRBV7-9; D: NA; J: TRBJ1-5; CDR3: CASSLGRDQPQHF; DNA: TGTGCCAGCAGCTTAGGCAGGGATCAGCCCCAGCATTTT
size: NA; V: TRBV7-9; D: NA; J: TRBJ1-2; CDR3: CASSLIGTSGYTF; DNA: TGTGCCAGCAGCTTAATTGGGACATCCGGCTACACCTTC
size: NA; V: TRBV7-5; D: NA; J: TRBJ1-2; CDR3: CARSPGLALNYGYTF; DNA: TGTGCCAGAAGCCCCGGACTAGCCCTTAACTATGGCTACACCTTC
size: NA; V: TRBV7-2; D: TRBD2; J: TRBJ2-5; CDR3: CASSRASGGGETQYF; DNA: TGTGCCAGCAGCCGTGCGTCGGGGGGTGGGGAGACCCAGTACTTC
size: NA; V: TRBV18; D: TRBD1; J: TRBJ1-2; CDR3: CASSPGTVSGYTF; DNA: TGTGCCAGCTCACCAGGGACAGTCTCTGGCTACACCTTC
size: NA; V: TRBV9; D: TRBD1; J: TRBJ1-2; CDR3: CASSYGQGSSYGYTF; DNA: TGTGCCAGCAGCTATGGACAGGGGTCGAGCTATGGCTACACCTTC
size: NA; V: TRBV18; D: NA; J: TRBJ2-2; CDR3: CASSSGQSYANTGELFF; DNA: TGTGCCAGCTCATCTGGACAGTCTTATGCGAACACCGGGGAGCTGTTTTTT
size: NA; V: TRBV3-1/TRBV3-2; D: NA; J: TRBJ2-1; CDR3: CASSQDQGGGNEQFF; DNA: TGTGCCAGCAGCCAAGATCAAGGGGGGGGCAATGAGCAGTTCTTC
size: NA; V: TRBV5-5; D: NA; J: TRBJ1-1; CDR3: CASSLAFTEAFF; DNA: TGTGCCAGCAGCTTGGCATTTACTGAAGCTTTCTTT
size: NA; V: TRBV18; D: TRBD1; J: TRBJ1-2; CDR3: CASSAGQELYGYTF; DNA: TGTGCCAGCTCCGCGGGACAGGAACTCTATGGCTACACCTTC
size: NA; V: TRBV10-3; D: NA; J: TRBJ1-1; CDR3: CAISESLGAMNTEAFF; DNA: TGTGCCATCAGTGAGTCGTTAGGGGCGATGAACACTGAAGCTTTCTTT